This T cell receptor beta chain was captured in a study of blood T cells in healthy people across ages. Whole-study findings and limits: Per million T cells, TCR beta diversity dropped about linearly as age rose. The diversity estimates, figures obtained from one million T cells, were considered underestimates. The long-lived group displayed more naive CD4+ cells, plus higher diversity, than the aged donors did.

In germline, CDR1 is MNHEY, CDR2 SVGAGI. V was cut by 4 bases and J by 7 bases, with 16 bases left in between. The CDR3 totals 14 residues. Turning to this clonotype: The antigen is unknown.

PCR was performed a second time for about 7 to 11 cycles using a sample-barcoded 5' primer and a J-beta primer mix. Each cDNA molecule was tagged by a template-switch adaptor with 12 random nucleotides. TCRdb re-called the 5' RACE reads with MiXCR, one entry per CDR3 protein. The data show over 1,500,000 distinct CDR3 sequences, with roughly 50% seen just once and approximately 2.1% held by the top ten. V and J are TRBV6-5 and TRBJ1-2; tentatively, D is TRBD1 (6 bases). Material: blood. The sequence came from a woman aged 35 to 49 in good health. The CDR3 coding sequence is TGTGCCAGCAGTTCAAGGGCAGGGGAATCTGGCTACACCTTC. Amino acid sequence: CASSSRAGESGYTF.